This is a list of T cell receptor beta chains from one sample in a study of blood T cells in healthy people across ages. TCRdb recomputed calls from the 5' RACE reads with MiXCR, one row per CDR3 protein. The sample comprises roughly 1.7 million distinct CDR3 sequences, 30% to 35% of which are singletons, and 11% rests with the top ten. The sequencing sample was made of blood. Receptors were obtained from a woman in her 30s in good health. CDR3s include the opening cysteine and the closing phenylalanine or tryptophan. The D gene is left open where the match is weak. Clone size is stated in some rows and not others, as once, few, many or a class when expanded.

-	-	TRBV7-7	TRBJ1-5	TGTGCCATCCCACAGACCCGACAGAACAATCAGCCCCAGCATTTT	CAIPQTRQNNQPQHF
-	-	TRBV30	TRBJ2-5	TGTGCCTGGAGTGAGGCCTCGCAGGAGACCCAGTACTTC	CAWSEASQETQYF
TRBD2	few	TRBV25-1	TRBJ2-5	TGTGCCAGCAGTGAAACTCTAGCGGGGGATCAAGAGACCCAGTACTTC	CASSETLAGDQETQYF
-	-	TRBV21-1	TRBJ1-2	TGTGCCAGCAGCCTGGCAAAGGGAAAGGGGTACTATGGCTACACCTTC	CASSLAKGKGYYGYTF
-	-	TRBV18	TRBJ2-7	TGTGCCAGCCAGCCCCCGGGAGACAAGGAATACGAGCAGTACTTC	CASQPPGDKEYEQYF
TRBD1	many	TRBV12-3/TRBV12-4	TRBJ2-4	TGTGCCAGCAGTCCGACCCGACAGGGGGGAGCCAAAAACATTCAGTACTTC	CASSPTRQGGAKNIQYF
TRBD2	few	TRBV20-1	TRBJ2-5	TGCAGTGCTAGAGATCGAGCGGGAGGTCCGGAGACCCAGTACTTC	CSARDRAGGPETQYF
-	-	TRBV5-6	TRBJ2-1	TGTGCCAGCAGCCTAGACAGGAGCCCCTACAATGAGCAGTTCTTC	CASSLDRSPYNEQFF
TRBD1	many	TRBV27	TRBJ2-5	TGTGCCAGCAGTCCGGGACAGGGATGGGAGCAGTACTTC	CASSPGQGWEQYF
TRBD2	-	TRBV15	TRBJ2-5	TGTGCCACCAGCAGAGATAAGGCGGGAGGACGTAGGGAGACCCAGTACTTC	CATSRDKAGGRRETQYF
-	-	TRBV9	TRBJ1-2	TGTGCCAGCAGCGTAGACCCTACAGGCTATGGCTACACCTTC	CASSVDPTGYGYTF
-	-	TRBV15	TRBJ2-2	TGTGCCACCAGCAGAGGCGGTAGGGCAGCCACCGGGGAGCTGTTTTTT	CATSRGGRAATGELFF
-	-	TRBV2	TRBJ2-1	TGTGCCAGCAGTGACGGCCCTTTCAATGAGCAGTTCTTC	CASSDGPFNEQFF
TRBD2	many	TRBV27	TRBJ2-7	TGTGCCAGCAGTTTAAAAGGGAGGGGTTACGAGCAGTACTTC	CASSLKGRGYEQYF
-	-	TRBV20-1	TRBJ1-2	TGCAGTGCTAGAGATCGGGTGGAGGGTGGCTACACCTTC	CSARDRVEGGYTF
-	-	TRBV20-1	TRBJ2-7	TGCAGTGCTAGCGATGGGAGCTCCTACGAGCAGTACTTC	CSASDGSSYEQYF
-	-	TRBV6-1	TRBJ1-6	TGTGCCAGCAGTGAAGCGGACGGGTCGCCCCTCCACTTT	CASSEADGSPLHF
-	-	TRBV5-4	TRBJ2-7	TGTGCCAGCAGCGACCGGGGGAGTCCCTACGAGCAGTACTTC	CASSDRGSPYEQYF
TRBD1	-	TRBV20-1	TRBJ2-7	TGCAGTGCTCGCGCCGACAGGGGAGGATACGAGCAGTACTTC	CSARADRGGYEQYF
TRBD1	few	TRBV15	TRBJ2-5	TGTGCCACCAGCCCCCGGACAGGGAGGAAAGAGACCCAGTACTTC	CATSPRTGRKETQYF
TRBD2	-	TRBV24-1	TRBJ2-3	TGTGCCACCAGTGATTACACTAGCGGGAGCACAGATGCGCAGTATTTT	CATSDYTSGSTDAQYF
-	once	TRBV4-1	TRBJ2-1	TGCGCCAGCAGCCAATATAAAGATCAAGAGACCCAGTTCTTC	CASSQYKDQETQFF
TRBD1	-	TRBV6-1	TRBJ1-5	TGTGCCAGCAGGGGAGACAGGGAGCCCCGCAATCAGCCCCAGCATTTT	CASRGDREPRNQPQHF
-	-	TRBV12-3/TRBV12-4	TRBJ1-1	TGTGCCAGCAGTTCCGGGACTCGAGCTTTCTTT	CASSSGTRAFF
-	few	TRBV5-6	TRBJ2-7	TGTGCCAGCAGCTTATCCAGTCTTAGCGGCAATTACGAGCAGTACTTC	CASSLSSLSGNYEQYF
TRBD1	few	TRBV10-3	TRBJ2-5	TGTGCCATCAGTGCTAACCGACAGGGAATTAAAGAGACCCAGTACTTC	CAISANRQGIKETQYF
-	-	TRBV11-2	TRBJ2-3	TGTGCCAGCAGCTCCCCCCAGCAGGGAGGTACGCAGTATTTT	CASSSPQQGGTQYF
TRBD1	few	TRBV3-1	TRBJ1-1	TGTGCCAGCAGCCATCCCAACGGGGGGACAGGGCAAGCTTTCTTT	CASSHPNGGTGQAFF
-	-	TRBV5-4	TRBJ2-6	TGTGCCAGCAACGGGGGGCTGGATTCTGGGGCCAACGTCCTGACTTTC	CASNGGLDSGANVLTF
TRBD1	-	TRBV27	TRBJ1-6	TGTGCCACCGGACAGGGAGCCTATAATTCACCCCTCCACTTT	CATGQGAYNSPLHF
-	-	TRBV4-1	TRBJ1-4	TGCGCCAGCAGCCGAGTTGGGGTTAATGAAAAACTGTTTTTT	CASSRVGVNEKLFF
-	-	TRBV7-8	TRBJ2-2	TGTGCCAGCAGCTTATTTGAAAACCGGGAGCTGTTTTTT	CASSLFENRELFF
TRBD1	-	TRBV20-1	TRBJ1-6	TGCAGTGCTACACCACCGGGACAGGGTTATAATTCACCCCTCCACTTT	CSATPPGQGYNSPLHF
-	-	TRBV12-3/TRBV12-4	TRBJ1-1	TGTGCCAGCAGCCCAACCGGACAGCGGGAAGCTTTCTTT	CASSPTGQREAFF
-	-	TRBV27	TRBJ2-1	TGTGCCAGCAGTTTATCGACAGTCTACAATGAGCAGTTCTTC	CASSLSTVYNEQFF
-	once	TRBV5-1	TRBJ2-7	TGCGCCAGCGGCTTGGACGTGGGCCACGAGCAGTACTTC	CASGLDVGHEQYF
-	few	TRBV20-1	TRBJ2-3	TGCAGTGCTAGGTCGTGGGGAGAGGATACGCAGTATTTT	CSARSWGEDTQYF
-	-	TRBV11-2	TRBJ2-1	TGTGCCAGCAGTTCACAGGGAGTTGAGCAGTTCTTC	CASSSQGVEQFF